This T cell receptor beta chain was observed in a study of cytomegalovirus exposure and HLA in healthy donors. The study, taken as a whole, reports: Reports indicated that the classifier achieved high specificity and sensitivity in diagnosing cytomegalovirus status. There were a few CMV-associated chains whose specificity for CMV antigens was confirmed in vitro. The study recorded fewer than 200 TCR beta chains that were cytomegalovirus-associated.

Produced via immunoSEQ multiplex PCR; TCRdb's table is partial and in-frame only. Altogether over 110,000 clones are present, about 87% being singletons, with the ten largest covering 7.5% to 9%. The study drew the donors from its approximately 110-subject validation cohort, separate from the roughly 710-subject first cohort. This CDR3 spans 17 amino acids. Trimming stripped 0 bases from V and 1 base from J, with 17 bases between. The germline V gene has CDR1 SGHRS and CDR2 YFSETQ. This clone showed up just once. The antigen remains unidentified. The V gene is TRBV5-1, the J gene TRBJ2-7; tentative D call: TRBD2 (6 bases). Sequenced material: PBMCs. The source of this sequence is a man aged 18 to 30 in good health and CMV-seropositive. The CDR3 DNA follows: TGCGCCAGCAGCTTGGAGTTTTCCACTAGCACTTCCTACGAGCAGTACTTC. This codes for CASSLEFSTSTSYEQYF.